These 4 T cell receptor beta chains were all obtained from the same sample, sequenced in a study of beta chain features in type 1 diabetes. Findings of the study overall: In all four CD4+ subsets, TCRB CDR3 length was significantly, moderately reduced in type 1 diabetes.

These TCRs are of unknown antigen specificity. Isolated RNA was reverse transcribed in full, so expressed TCRB transcripts were sequenced. This table comes from immunoSEQ multiplex PCR, and its TCRdb copy is limited to in-frame clones, with some not included. The profile shows around 44,000 clones, roughly 70% of them singletons. Sequenced input: Tregs from blood. Receptors originate from a woman younger than 30 with type 1 diabetes.

This clone appeared a few times. The V gene is TRBV10-2, the J gene TRBJ1-6; D might be TRBD1 (6 bases). The V gene lost 4 bases and the J gene lost 6 bases, with 10 bases spanning the gap. The germline V gene has CDR1 WSHSY and CDR2 SAAADI. This CDR3 spans 14 amino acids. The CDR3 is CASSVGRGNSPLHF. CDR3 in DNA: TGCGCCAGCAGTGTTGGCAGGGGTAATTCACCCCTCCACTTT.

This rearrangement joins TRBV4-3 to TRBJ2-3, with D perhaps TRBD2 (6 bases). V was trimmed by 5 bases and J by 6 bases, leaving 6 bases between them. The CDR3 runs to 11 residues. Germline V gene sequence: CDR1 LGHNA, CDR2 YSLEER. CDR3 bases: TGCGCCAGCAGCGGGGGGGATACGCAGTATTTT. This sequence encodes CASSGGDTQYF.

V and J are TRBV4-3 and TRBJ2-2; the match to TRBD2 covers 9 bases. The V and J ends lost 0 bases and 4 bases, in that order; junction bases with no gene match: 6. Germline V lookup: CDR1 LGHNA, CDR2 YSLEER. The CDR3 is 17 amino acids. The CDR3 sequence is CASSQDLAGAGTGELFF. The DNA of the CDR3 is TGCGCCAGCAGCCAAGATTTAGCGGGGGCTGGCACCGGGGAGCTGTTTTTT.

The genes are TRBV4-3 and TRBJ1-5; no clear D. The CDR3 is 14 residues long. Trimming stripped 0 bases from V and 4 bases from J, with 7 bases between. The germline gives CDR1 LGHNA, CDR2 YSLEER. The chain's CDR3 is CASSQDLLNQPQHF. In nucleotides, the CDR3 is TGCGCCAGCAGCCAAGATTTACTGAATCAGCCCCAGCATTTT.